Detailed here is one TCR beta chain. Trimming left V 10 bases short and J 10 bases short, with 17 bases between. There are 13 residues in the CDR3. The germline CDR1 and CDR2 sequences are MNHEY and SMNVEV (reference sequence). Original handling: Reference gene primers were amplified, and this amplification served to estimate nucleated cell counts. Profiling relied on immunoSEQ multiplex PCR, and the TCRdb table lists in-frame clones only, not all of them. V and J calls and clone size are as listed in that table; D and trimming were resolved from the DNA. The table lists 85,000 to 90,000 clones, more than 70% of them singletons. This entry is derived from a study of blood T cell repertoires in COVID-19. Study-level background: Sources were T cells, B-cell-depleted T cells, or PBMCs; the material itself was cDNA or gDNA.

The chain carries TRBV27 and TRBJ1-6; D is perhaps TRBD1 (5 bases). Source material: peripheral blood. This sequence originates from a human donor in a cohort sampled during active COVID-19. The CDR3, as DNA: TGTGCCACCCGGGGGAGGGTAAACTCACCCCTCCACTTT. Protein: CATRGRVNSPLHF.